This passage covers 32 T cell receptor beta chains from one sample sequenced in a study of T cells after yellow fever vaccination. TCRdb re-called the 5' RACE reads with MiXCR, one entry per CDR3 protein. The data show hundreds of thousands of distinct CDR3 sequences, 18% seen once. Sequencing was performed on PBMCs, taken before the yellow fever booster vaccination. These receptors were collected from a man aged 18 to 35 who received the YFV17D yellow fever vaccine.

The genes are TRBV7-3 and TRBJ2-7; 11 bases are a match to TRBD1. With 5 bases clipped from V and 7 bases from J, the junction kept 10 bases outside the gene matches. This CDR3 contains 15 residues. The germline gives CDR1 SGHTA, CDR2 FQGTGA. In DNA form, the CDR3 reads TGTGCCAGCAGCCCCCGTCCGGGACAGGGGGAAGAGCAGTACGTC. It translates to CASSPRPGQGEEQYV.

V usage is TRBV6-5 and J usage is TRBJ1-2; 7 nucleotides line up with TRBD1. With V trimmed by 2 bases and J by 4 bases, 4 bases remained unmatched. The CDR3 loop spans 14 amino acids. Germline assignment: CDR1 MNHEY and CDR2 SVGAGI. CDR3 region: CASSYATGAYGYTF. The CDR3, as DNA: TGTGCCAGCAGTTACGCTACAGGGGCCTATGGCTACACCTTC.

The chain uses TRBV4-2 and TRBJ2-3; TRBD2 aligns across 13 bases. Unmatched junction bases numbered 6, after V lost 1 base and J lost 5 bases. The CDR3 extends over 17 amino acids. In germline, CDR1 is LGHNA, CDR2 YNFKEQ. In DNA form, the CDR3 reads TGTGCCAGCAGCCAAGGGGCAGGACTAGCGGGGGTAGATACGCAGTATTTT. It is translated as CASSQGAGLAGVDTQYF.

This clonotype was detected a few times. The V and J genes are TRBV7-8 and TRBJ2-5, with TRBD1 matching over 8 bases. CDR1 SGHVS and CDR2 FQNEAQ come from the germline V gene. This CDR3 is built from 16 residues. V trimming: 4 bases; J trimming: 5 bases; junction bases outside the gene matches: 12. The CDR3 here is CASSSRGGRGRETQYF. CDR3 sequence (DNA): TGTGCCAGCAGCTCCAGAGGTGGCAGGGGGCGGGAGACCCAGTACTTC. Combining the CDR3 with reference TRBV7-8 and TRBJ2-5 gives the whole variable domain GAGVSQSPRYKVAKRGQDVALRCDPISGHVSLFWYQQALGQGPEFLTYFQNEAQLDKSGLPSDRFFAERPEGSVSTLKIQRTQQEDSAVYLCASSSRGGRGRETQYFGPGTRLLVL.

This clonotype came up many times. V is TRBV7-9 and J is TRBJ1-1; D may be TRBD1 (5 bases). V lost 2 bases, J lost 1 base, and 8 bases lay in between. This CDR3 has 14 amino acids. Looked up from germline, CDR1 is SEHNR and CDR2 is FQNEAQ (reference sequence). The CDR3 DNA follows: TGTGCCAGCAGCTTACTTGGGGGGAACACTGAAGCTTTCTTT. Its translation is CASSLLGGNTEAFF.

A few counts support this clonotype. The chain recombines TRBV6-5 with TRBJ2-3; 9 bases match TRBD2. CDR1 and CDR2 from the germline V gene are MNHEY and SVGAGI. J lost 2 bases, V lost 0 bases, and 6 bases had no gene match. The CDR3 sequence is 17 residues long. The CDR3 DNA follows: TGTGCCAGCAGTTACTCGCGGGGGGGGCAACACACAGATACGCAGTATTTT. It encodes CASSYSRGGQHTDTQYF.

This clonotype has more than one count but fewer than ten. The chain recombines TRBV28 with TRBJ2-5, with 9 bases aligning to TRBD2. V lost 7 bases, J lost 3 bases, and 12 bases stayed unmatched. The germline V gene encodes CDR1 MDHEN and CDR2 SYDVKM. CDR3 length: 16 residues. DNA for the CDR3: TGTGCCAGCACCCGCCCTCGCGGGGGGGCGGAAGAGACCCAGTACTTC. It is translated as CASTRPRGGAEETQYF.

CDR3 amino acids: CASSTGQGAFYGYTF. The DNA of the CDR3 is TGCGCCAGCAGCACCGGACAGGGGGCGTTCTATGGCTACACCTTC. The J gene is TRBJ1-2, the V gene TRBV5-1; 11 bases line up with TRBD1. The CDR3 has 15 residues. Germline V CDR1 and CDR2: SGHRS, YFSETQ. V dropped 4 bases and J dropped 4; count of bases not matched to a gene: 6.

The rearrangement joins TRBV6-5 to TRBJ2-3; D possibly corresponds to TRBD2 (6 bases). CDR3 size: 11 residues. Trimming removed 7 bases at V and 8 bases at J, with 10 bases between. CDR1 is MNHEY, CDR2 SVGAGI, per germline. The CDR3 sequence is CASTNGGTQYF. The CDR3 DNA reads TGTGCCAGCACCAACGGGGGTACGCAGTATTTT.

This clonotype was counted only a few times. The gene calls are TRBV2 and TRBJ2-7, with 9 nucleotides matching TRBD1. V lost 11 bases, J lost 2 bases, and 4 bases stayed unmatched. The CDR3 has 12 residues. CDR1 and CDR2 from the germline V gene are SNHLY and FYNNEI. CDR3 sequence: CALRDRAYEQYF. The DNA for the CDR3 is TGTGCCCTCCGGGACAGGGCCTACGAGCAGTACTTC.

J is TRBJ2-3 and V is TRBV5-1, with TRBD2 matching over 10 bases. The germline V gene encodes CDR1 SGHRS and CDR2 YFSETQ. The CDR3 has 16 amino acids. V lost 4 bases to trimming and J lost 0 bases; unmatched junction nucleotides: 5. This chain's CDR3 is CASSPQLAGSTDTQYF. The DNA of the CDR3 is TGCGCCAGCAGCCCTCAACTAGCGGGAAGCACAGATACGCAGTATTTT.

This chain connects TRBV10-3 to TRBJ2-1, with D uncertain. V was cut by 3 bases and J by 7 bases, with 13 bases left in between. Germline V gene data show CDR1 as ENHRY and CDR2 as SYGVKD. The CDR3 is 14 amino acids. CDR3 sequence: CAISDGHRTNEQFF. The CDR3 DNA follows: TGTGCCATCAGTGACGGTCATCGGACGAATGAGCAGTTCTTC.

In its sample, this clonotype was seen a few times. This chain connects TRBV25-1 to TRBJ2-5; D tentatively fits TRBD1 or TRBD2 (5 bases each). This CDR3 is 14 amino acids long. Per germline, CDR1 MGHDK and CDR2 SYGVNS. V was cut by 2 bases and J by 1 base, with 8 bases left in between. The CDR3 loop reads CASSELGTQETQYF. CDR3 sequence (DNA): TGTGCCAGCAGTGAACTCGGGACCCAAGAGACCCAGTACTTC.

V usage is TRBV12-3 or TRBV12-4 and J usage is TRBJ1-2; tentatively, D is TRBD1 (5 bases). The CDR3 runs to 14 residues. The V gene lost 4 bases and the J gene lost 7 bases, with 16 bases spanning the gap. This chain's CDR3 is CASSSDGAIGGYTF. The CDR3 nucleotides are TGTGCCAGCAGTTCCGATGGGGCCATAGGTGGCTACACCTTC.

This rearrangement joins TRBV7-9 to TRBJ2-7; D is unresolved. The germline V gene has CDR1 SEHNR and CDR2 FQNEAQ (reference sequence). The CDR3 has 12 amino acids. The V and J ends lost 0 bases and 12 bases respectively, with 12 bases between them. CDR3 DNA: TGTGCCAGCAGCTTAGCGGACGGATATGGGTACTTC. This encodes CASSLADGYGYF.

The chain uses TRBV5-5 and TRBJ1-1; no reliable D call. CDR3 length: 15 amino acids. Germline V gene sequence: CDR1 SGHKS, CDR2 YYEKEE (reference sequence). V shed 4 bases and J shed 1 base, with 14 bases lying between them. CDR3 bases: TGTGCCAGCAGCCAAATTGGGGTTCCGAACACTGAAGCTTTCTTT. Translating gives CASSQIGVPNTEAFF. The whole variable domain, filled in from reference TRBV5-5 and TRBJ1-1, reads DAGVTQSPTHLIKTRGQQVTLRCSPISGHKSVSWYQQVLGQGPQFIFQYYEKEERGRGNFPDRFSARQFPNYSSELNVNALLLGDSALYLCASSQIGVPNTEAFFGQGTRLTVV.

This clonotype was observed a handful of times. This chain uses TRBV20-1 with TRBJ2-3; unclear D gene. The ends were cut back, 0 bases at V and 6 bases at J, with 10 bases in the middle. CDR3 size: 13 residues. The germline gives CDR1 DFQATT, CDR2 SNEGSKA (reference sequence). CDR3 sequence (DNA): TGCAGTGCTAGAGATCCTAGTTTGGATACGCAGTATTTT. Translating it yields CSARDPSLDTQYF.

The rearrangement joins TRBV20-1 to TRBJ1-1; D might be TRBD1 (5 bases). Germline lookup yields CDR1 DFQATT and CDR2 SNEGSKA (reference sequence). This CDR3 is built from 11 residues. The CDR3 loop is CKRQINTEAFF. CDR3 coding DNA: TGCAAAAGACAGATCAACACTGAAGCTTTCTTT.

This clonotype has a handful of counts. The J gene is TRBJ2-5, the V gene TRBV5-6; D is possibly TRBD2 (5 bases). CDR1 is SGHDT, CDR2 YYEEEE, per germline. The V end was cut by 2 bases, the J end by 5 bases, with 16 bases between. The CDR3 spans 15 residues. CDR3 loop: CASSFPGNNWETQYF. The CDR3 bases are TGTGCCAGCAGCTTCCCGGGGAATAATTGGGAGACCCAGTACTTC.

The chain uses TRBV20-1 and TRBJ1-2; D call uncertain. V lost 5 bases, J lost 3 bases, and 4 bases lay in between. CDR1 and CDR2 (germline): DFQATT, SNEGSKA (reference sequence). The CDR3 loop spans 10 amino acids. The CDR3, as DNA: TGCAGTGCTGCCTACTATGGCTACACCTTC. Encoded protein: CSAAYYGYTF.

The genes are TRBV6-5 and TRBJ1-5; D gene unclear. The germline CDR1 and CDR2 sequences are MNHEY and SVGAGI. This CDR3 is built from 14 residues. The germline V and J ends were trimmed by 2 bases and 1 base, with 6 bases remaining between them. The DNA of the CDR3 is TGTGCCAGCAGTTACGGAAGGAGCAATCAGCCCCAGCATTTT. Encoded protein: CASSYGRSNQPQHF.

The J gene is TRBJ1-5, the V gene TRBV6-5, with D unresolved. The CDR3 is 13 amino acids. V lost 8 bases and J 2 bases, leaving 10 bases between the germline ends. Germline V lookup: CDR1 MNHEY, CDR2 SVGAGI. The DNA for the CDR3 is TGTGCCAGCGGCATGAGGGGCAATCAGCCCCAGCATTTT. This translates into CASGMRGNQPQHF.

The V gene is TRBV12-3 or TRBV12-4, the J gene TRBJ1-4; D possibly corresponds to TRBD1 (5 bases). Trimming cost V 7 bases and J 8 bases, with 11 bases left between them. The CDR3 is made up of 12 amino acids. Here the CDR3 DNA reads TGTGCCAGCAACACAGGTAGCGAAAAACTGTTTTTT. This codes for CASNTGSEKLFF.

The rearrangement joins TRBV4-1 to TRBJ2-2, with 8 bases fitting TRBD1. V dropped 2 bases and J dropped 1; count of bases not matched to a gene: 3. In germline, CDR1 is MGHRA, CDR2 YSYEKL. CDR3 length: 16 residues. In DNA, the CDR3 is TGCGCCAGCAGCCAAACCGGGACAGGGAACACCGGGGAGCTGTTTTTT. Translated, it gives CASSQTGTGNTGELFF.

The chain employs TRBV10-3 and TRBJ2-7; D tentatively reads TRBD1 or TRBD2 (5 bases each). Trimming removed 7 bases from V and 0 bases from J, with 13 bases in between. Germline lookup yields CDR1 ENHRY and CDR2 SYGVKD. CDR3 length equals 14 residues. This chain's CDR3 is CAIKGSGPSYEQYV. In nucleotides, the CDR3 is TGTGCCATCAAGGGGAGCGGACCCTCCTACGAGCAGTACGTC.

This chain connects TRBV7-7 to TRBJ2-1; D is tentatively TRBD1 or TRBD2 (5 bases each). The CDR3 spans 13 residues. Trimming cost V 6 bases and J 4 bases, with 10 bases left between them. The V gene's germline CDR1 is SSHAT and CDR2 FNYEAQ (reference sequence). CDR3 loop: CASSIGGYNEQFF. CDR3 sequence (DNA): TGTGCCAGCAGTATTGGGGGTTACAATGAGCAGTTCTTC.

This clonotype occurred a few times. The V gene is TRBV7-9, the J gene TRBJ1-4; D not resolved. Germline V gene lookup returns CDR1 SEHNR and CDR2 FQNEAQ (reference sequence). The CDR3 length is 14 residues. V was pared by 5 bases and J by 8 bases, with 15 bases between. In DNA form, the CDR3 reads TGTGCCAGCAGCCCCCTGAGACTAGGAGAAAAACTGTTTTTT. This encodes CASSPLRLGEKLFF.

This rearrangement joins TRBV29-1 to TRBJ2-1; D unclear. V was trimmed by 4 bases and J by 6 bases, leaving 7 bases between them. This CDR3 is 11 amino acids long. Germline values: CDR1 SQVTM, CDR2 ANQGSEA. The CDR3: CSVGSPNEQFF. In nucleotides, the CDR3 is TGCAGCGTTGGCTCCCCCAATGAGCAGTTCTTC.

J is TRBJ1-1 and V is TRBV5-1; D perhaps matches TRBD1 (5 bases). Germline V gene lookup returns CDR1 SGHRS and CDR2 YFSETQ. This CDR3 spans 13 amino acids. V lost 1 base, J lost 10 bases, and 14 bases lay in between. CDR3 DNA: TGCGCCAGCAGCTTGAGCCAGGACAACGTAGCTTTCTTT. Amino acid sequence: CASSLSQDNVAFF.

This clonotype was seen ten or more times. The CDR3 bases are TGCGCCAGCAGCGTACTAGGAGGAAACATTCAGTACTTC. This sequence encodes CASSVLGGNIQYF. This sequence joins TRBV5-1 and TRBJ2-4; tentatively, D is TRBD2 (5 bases). V was shortened by 4 bases and J by 6 bases, with 11 bases between the two germline ends. From germline, CDR1 is SGHRS and CDR2 YFSETQ. The CDR3 has 13 amino acids. Full variable domain (missing parts from reference TRBV5-1 and TRBJ2-4): KAGVTQTPRYLIKTRGQQVTLSCSPISGHRSVSWYQQTPGQGLQFLFEYFSETQRNKGNFPGRFSGRQFSNSRSEMNVSTLELGDSALYLCASSVLGGNIQYFGAGTRLSVL.

This clonotype has more than one count but fewer than ten. The chain combines TRBV20-1 with TRBJ2-7; maybe TRBD1 (5 bases). CDR1 is DFQATT and CDR2 is SNEGSKA in the germline V gene (reference sequence). The CDR3 totals 13 residues. The ends were cut back, 3 bases at V and 2 bases at J, with 11 bases in the middle. The CDR3: CSASSRQTYEQYF. The CDR3, as DNA: TGCAGTGCTAGCTCGCGACAGACCTACGAGCAGTACTTC.

The chain combines TRBV5-1 with TRBJ1-2; D unresolved. The CDR3 totals 12 residues. CDR1 SGHRS and CDR2 YFSETQ come from the germline V gene. Trimming cost V 4 bases and J 8 bases, with 12 bases left between them. This CDR3 is CASSPNTEGYTF. The CDR3 DNA reads as TGCGCCAGCAGCCCGAACACGGAGGGCTACACCTTC.